This T cell receptor (beta chain) was retrieved from a study of blood T cell repertoires in COVID-19. Study overall: There were acute and convalescent COVID-19 samples, and they came from the United States, Italy and Spain.

The germline CDR1 and CDR2 sequences are MNHEY and SVGAGI. V lost 8 bases to trimming and J lost 4 bases; unmatched junction nucleotides: 5. CDR3 length: 13 residues. Sequencing used immunoSEQ multiplex PCR; TCRdb keeps in-frame clones, though not all of them. The sample includes some 210,000 clones, around 90% of them seen just once. This TCR came from a man aged 30 to 39 with acute or convalescent COVID-19. Sequencing used peripheral blood. The rearrangement uses TRBV6-5 and TRBJ1-3; 7 bases map to TRBD1. The CDR3 DNA reads as TGTGCCAGCGGGAGGACAGGAGGAAACACCATATATTTT. The encoded protein is CASGRTGGNTIYF.